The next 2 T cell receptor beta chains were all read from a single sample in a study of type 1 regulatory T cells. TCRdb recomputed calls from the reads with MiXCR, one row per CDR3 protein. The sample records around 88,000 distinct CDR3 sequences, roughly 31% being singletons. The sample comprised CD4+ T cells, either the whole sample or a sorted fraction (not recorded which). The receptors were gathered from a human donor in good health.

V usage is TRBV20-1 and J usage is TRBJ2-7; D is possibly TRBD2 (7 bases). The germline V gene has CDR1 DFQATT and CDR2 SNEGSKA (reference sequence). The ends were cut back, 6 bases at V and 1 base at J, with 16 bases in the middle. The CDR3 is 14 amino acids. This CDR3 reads CSARGGQVSYEQYF. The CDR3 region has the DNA TGCAGTGCAAGGGGGGGGCAGGTGTCCTACGAGCAGTACTTC.

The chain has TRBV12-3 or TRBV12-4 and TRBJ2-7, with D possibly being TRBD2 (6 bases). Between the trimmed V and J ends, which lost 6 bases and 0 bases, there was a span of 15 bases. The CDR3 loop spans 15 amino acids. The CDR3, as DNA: TGTGCCAGCAGGAAAACTAGCCGGAGCTCCTACGAGCAGTACTTC. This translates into CASRKTSRSSYEQYF.